The 19 T cell receptor beta chains given below trace back to one sample, sequenced in a study of low-dose radiotherapy and immunotherapy resistance in tumors. Gene-specific TRAV and TRBV primers were used for first-strand cDNA, covering alpha and beta chains. The authors amplified TCRs for about 20 PCR cycles with a constant-region primer and a V-primer adapter. One entry per CDR3 protein results from TCRdb running MiXCR on the reads. The data hold roughly 76,000 distinct CDR3 sequences, with under 20% observed a single time. Time point described: before trial treatment. The sequencing used PBMCs, collected before treatment. All receptors come from a male donor with prostate cancer.

This clonotype was seen ten or more times. The chain has TRBV9 and TRBJ2-2; TRBD1 or TRBD2 may be the D gene (6 bases each). Germline loops: CDR1 SGDLS, CDR2 YYNGEE. V gave up 0 bases and J gave up 0 bases, with 18 bases separating them. There are 19 residues in the CDR3. The CDR3 sequence is CASSVDGGPDITNTGELFF. The CDR3, as DNA: TGTGCCAGCAGCGTAGACGGGGGCCCGGACATAACGAACACCGGGGAGCTGTTTTTT.

The chain has TRBV3-1 and TRBJ2-3; D possibly corresponds to TRBD2 (6 bases). Germline assignment: CDR1 LGHDT and CDR2 YNNKEL (reference sequence). This CDR3 has 17 residues. V lost 3 bases, J lost 4 bases, and 20 bases lay in between. CDR3 loop: CASSQAYGWGVPDTQYF. DNA for the CDR3: TGTGCCAGCAGCCAGGCCTACGGATGGGGGGTCCCAGATACGCAGTATTTT.

This clonotype was detected ten times or more. DNA of the CDR3: TGTGCCAGCAGCCAAATAGCGGGAGGGCGAACAGATACGCAGTATTTT. This gives the protein CASSQIAGGRTDTQYF. The chain couples TRBV3-1 to TRBJ2-3; 11 nucleotides line up with TRBD2. The length of the CDR3 is 16 residues. In germline, CDR1 is LGHDT, CDR2 YNNKEL (reference sequence). V lost 2 bases and J lost 3; bases outside the gene matches: 4.

Comments on this clonotype: This likely came from a read error, as a far larger clone is one base away. The chain links TRBV6-6 to TRBJ1-1; the D is unclear. Germline CDR1 is MNHNY and CDR2 is SVGAGI (reference sequence). This CDR3 region has 13 residues. The CDR3 bases are TGTGCCGGCAGTGATGGCCGAGGCACTGAAGCTTTCTTT. This translates into CAGSDGRGTEAFF.

Many counts were recorded for this clonotype. This chain joins TRBV29-1 and TRBJ2-7; D remains unclear. V lost 1 base and J lost 7, with 8 bases in between. The CDR3 length is 11 residues. CDR1 and CDR2 (germline): SQVTM, ANQGSEA. DNA of the CDR3: TGCAGCGTTGAAGGGACGGCGGAGCAGTACTTC. This gives the protein CSVEGTAEQYF.

This clonotype was recorded many times. The chain combines TRBV28 with TRBJ1-1; D ambiguous. CDR1 and CDR2 from the germline V gene are MDHEN and SYDVKM. There are 15 residues in the CDR3. V was shortened by 4 bases and J by 7 bases, with 19 bases between the two germline ends. The CDR3 DNA reads TGTGCCAGCAGTTCTACCCCTCTCTCGGTTAATGAAGCTTTCTTT. Its protein is CASSSTPLSVNEAFF.

This clonotype was seen ten or more times. V and J are TRBV7-2 and TRBJ1-4; D remains ambiguous. Trimming shortened V by 0 bases and J by 7 bases, and 12 bases separated the two germline ends. Germline CDR1 is SGHTA and CDR2 is FQGNSA. CDR3 length: 15 amino acids. The CDR3 bases are TGTGCCAGCAGCTTAGCGGGAGGTTTGGCTGAAAAACTGTTTTTT. Its protein is CASSLAGGLAEKLFF. The full variable domain, rest sourced from reference TRBV7-2 and TRBJ1-4, is GAGVSQSPSNKVTEKGKDVELRCDPISGHTALYWYRQSLGQGLEFLIYFQGNSAPDKSGLPSDRFSAERTGGSVSTLTIQRTQQEDSAVYLCASSLAGGLAEKLFFGSGTQLSVL.

This clonotype was counted ten times or more. The chain has TRBV7-9 and TRBJ1-5, with unresolved D. V was pared by 1 base and J by 0 bases, with 13 bases between. The CDR3 loop spans 17 amino acids. The germline V gene encodes CDR1 SEHNR and CDR2 FQNEAQ (reference sequence). CDR3 nucleotides: TGTGCCAGCAGCTTAGGCTCCGGGGAAAGTAGCAATCAGCCCCAGCATTTT. This encodes CASSLGSGESSNQPQHF.

This clonotype was counted at least ten times. The chain joins TRBV3-1 to TRBJ1-1; D unresolved. The germline CDR1 and CDR2 sequences are LGHDT and YNNKEL (reference sequence). The V end lost 0 bases, the J end lost 0 bases, and 17 bases lay between the germline ends. The length of the CDR3 is 18 residues. CDR3 coding DNA: TGTGCCAGCAGCCAAGAAAGTCTAAGGGTTTCTATGAACACTGAAGCTTTCTTT. Translation: CASSQESLRVSMNTEAFF. The full variable domain, with the rest looked up from reference TRBV3-1 and TRBJ1-1, is DTAVSQTPKYLVTQMGNDKSIKCEQNLGHDTMYWYKQDSKKFLKIMFSYNNKELIINETVPNRFSPKSPDKAHLNLHINSLELGDSAVYFCASSQESLRVSMNTEAFFGQGTRLTVV.

This clonotype was seen at least ten times. The chain combines TRBV2 with TRBJ1-4; D is possibly TRBD1 (6 bases). Germline CDR1 SNHLY, CDR2 FYNNEI. With 6 bases removed from V and 7 bases from J, the gap between germline ends came to 21 bases. The CDR3 extends over 16 amino acids. CDR3: CASSVEMGGLPEKLFF. The CDR3 DNA reads as TGTGCCAGCAGCGTCGAGATGGGGGGGCTTCCTGAAAAACTGTTTTTT.

A few counts support this clonotype. V and J are TRBV5-1 and TRBJ2-1, with D maybe TRBD2 (5 bases). The CDR3 consists of 15 residues. Germline CDR1 SGHRS, CDR2 YFSETQ. Trimming took off 2 bases at V and 8 bases at J, with 17 bases between the two ends. CDR3 amino acids: CASSFASLRLDEQFF. CDR3 DNA: TGCGCCAGCAGCTTCGCTAGCCTCCGGTTAGATGAGCAGTTCTTC.

The chain carries TRBV20-1 and TRBJ2-3; TRBD2 agrees at 10 bases. Trimming removed 2 bases from V and 6 bases from J; junction bases left unmatched: 11. CDR1 is DFQATT and CDR2 is SNEGSKA in the germline V gene (reference sequence). The CDR3 has 16 residues. CDR3 DNA: TGCAGTGCTAGAAGTTGGGGGGTAGCGGGAGGTGATACGCAGTATTTT. It is translated as CSARSWGVAGGDTQYF.

The chain couples TRBV12-3 or TRBV12-4 to TRBJ1-1, with D tentatively TRBD1 (5 bases). With 7 bases removed from V and 2 bases from J, the gap between germline ends came to 8 bases. The CDR3 totals 12 residues. Written as DNA, the CDR3 is TGTGCCAGCACATGGGGCAACACTGAAGCTTTCTTT. It encodes CASTWGNTEAFF.

This chain joins TRBV28 and TRBJ2-2; 14 nucleotides agree with TRBD2. V was clipped by 4 bases and J by 7 bases; unmatched bases: 5. Per germline, CDR1 MDHEN and CDR2 SYDVKM. CDR3 length: 16 amino acids. Here the CDR3 reads CASSYGLAGGVGELFF. Written as DNA, the CDR3 is TGTGCCAGCAGTTACGGACTAGCGGGAGGTGTCGGGGAGCTGTTTTTT.

This clonotype was seen ten or more times. This sequence joins TRBV20-1 and TRBJ2-7; 10 bases fit TRBD2. The CDR3 loop spans 17 amino acids. The junction had 10 bases not matched to a gene; V was cut back by 0 bases and J by 2 bases. Germline CDR1 is DFQATT and CDR2 is SNEGSKA (reference sequence). The CDR3: CSARDPRQTSGPYEQYF. For the CDR3, the DNA is TGCAGTGCTAGAGATCCCCGACAGACTAGCGGGCCCTACGAGCAGTACTTC.

This clonotype was detected many times. This chain connects TRBV4-1 to TRBJ1-2, with TRBD1 matching over 7 bases. The V segment lost 4 bases and the J segment 4 bases; nucleotides outside the gene matches: 18. The CDR3 runs 18 residues. Per the germline V gene, CDR1 is MGHRA and CDR2 is YSYEKL. CDR3 region: CASSPIMPTGEEFYGYTF. The CDR3, as DNA: TGCGCCAGCAGCCCAATAATGCCAACAGGGGAGGAATTCTATGGCTACACCTTC.

In this sample, this clonotype turned up many times. The chain combines TRBV5-1 with TRBJ2-7; D may be TRBD1 (6 bases). Germline CDR1 reads SGHRS; CDR2 reads YFSETQ. CDR3 length: 15 amino acids. V shed 0 bases and J shed 7 bases, with 17 bases lying between them. CDR3 bases: TGCGCCAGCAGCTTGGGCATACAGGGAACAAAAGAGCAGTACTTC. Amino acid sequence: CASSLGIQGTKEQYF.

The table lists this clonotype with a few counts. The J gene is TRBJ2-7, the V gene TRBV30; D perhaps matches TRBD1 (6 bases). The length of the CDR3 is 19 residues. Trimming cost V 1 base and J 0 bases, with 25 bases left between them. CDR1 GTSNPN and CDR2 SVGIG come from the germline V gene (reference sequence). CDR3 sequence reads: CAWSDDLPSGDRSSYEQYF. For the CDR3, the DNA is TGTGCCTGGAGTGATGACCTACCCTCCGGTGACAGGAGCTCCTACGAGCAGTACTTC.

This clonotype was counted ten times or more. The chain carries TRBV20-1 and TRBJ2-1; a weak D match, TRBD2 (6 bases). Germline V gives CDR1 DFQATT, CDR2 SNEGSKA (reference sequence). The CDR3 is made up of 14 amino acids. Deletions cut 4 bases from V and 0 bases from J, with 10 bases between. CDR3 protein: CSATPGSSYNEQFF. The CDR3 bases are TGCAGTGCTACCCCCGGGAGCTCCTACAATGAGCAGTTCTTC.